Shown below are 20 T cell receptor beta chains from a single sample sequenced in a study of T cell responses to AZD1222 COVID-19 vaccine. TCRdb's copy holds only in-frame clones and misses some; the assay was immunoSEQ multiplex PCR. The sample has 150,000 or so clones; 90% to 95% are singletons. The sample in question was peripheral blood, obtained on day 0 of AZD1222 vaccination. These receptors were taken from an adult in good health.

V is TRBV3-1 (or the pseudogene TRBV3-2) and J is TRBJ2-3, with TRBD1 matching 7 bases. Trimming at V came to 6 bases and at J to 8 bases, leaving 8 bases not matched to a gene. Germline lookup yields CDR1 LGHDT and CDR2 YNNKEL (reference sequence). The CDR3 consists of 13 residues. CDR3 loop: CASRWDRDGTQYF. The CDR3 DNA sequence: TGTGCCAGCAGATGGGACAGAGATGGTACGCAGTATTTT.

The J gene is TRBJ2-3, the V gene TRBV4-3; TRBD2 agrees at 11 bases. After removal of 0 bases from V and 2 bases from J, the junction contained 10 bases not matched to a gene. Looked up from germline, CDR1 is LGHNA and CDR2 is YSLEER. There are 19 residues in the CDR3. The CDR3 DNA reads TGCGCCAGCAGCCAAGATCTTGATAGCGGGGGGGACTACACAGATACGCAGTATTTT. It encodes CASSQDLDSGGDYTDTQYF.

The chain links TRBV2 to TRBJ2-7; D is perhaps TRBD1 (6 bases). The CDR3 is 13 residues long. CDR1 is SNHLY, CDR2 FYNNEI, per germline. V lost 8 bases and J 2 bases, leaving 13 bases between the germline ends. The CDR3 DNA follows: TGTGCCAGCCAGGGGACACTGACCTACGAGCAGTACTTC. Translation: CASQGTLTYEQYF.

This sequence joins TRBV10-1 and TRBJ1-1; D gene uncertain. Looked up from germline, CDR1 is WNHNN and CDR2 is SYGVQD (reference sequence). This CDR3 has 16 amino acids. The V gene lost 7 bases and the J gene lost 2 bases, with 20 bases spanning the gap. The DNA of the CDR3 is TGCGCCAGCATAGTCATCTTAGGTCTACCTAACACTGAAGCTTTCTTT. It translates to CASIVILGLPNTEAFF.

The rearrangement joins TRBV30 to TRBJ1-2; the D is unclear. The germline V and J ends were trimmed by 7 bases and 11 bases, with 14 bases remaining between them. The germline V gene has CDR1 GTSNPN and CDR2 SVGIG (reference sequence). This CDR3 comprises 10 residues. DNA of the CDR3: TGTGCCTCCTATGCACCGCGGTACACCTTC. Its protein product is CASYAPRYTF.

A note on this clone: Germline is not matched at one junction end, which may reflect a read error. CDR3 bases: TGCAGTGCTTACGGCTACACTGAAGCCTTCTTT. Translating it yields CSAYGYTEAFF. This chain connects TRBV20-1 to TRBJ1-1; D remains unclear. This CDR3 comprises 11 residues. CDR1 is DFQATT and CDR2 is SNEGSKA in the germline V gene (reference sequence).

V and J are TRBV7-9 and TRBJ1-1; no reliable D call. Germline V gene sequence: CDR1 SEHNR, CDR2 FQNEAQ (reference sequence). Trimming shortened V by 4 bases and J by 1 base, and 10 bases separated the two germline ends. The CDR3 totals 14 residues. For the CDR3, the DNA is TGTGCCAGCAGCTGGGATGTGTGGAACACTGAAGCTTTCTTT. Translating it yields CASSWDVWNTEAFF.

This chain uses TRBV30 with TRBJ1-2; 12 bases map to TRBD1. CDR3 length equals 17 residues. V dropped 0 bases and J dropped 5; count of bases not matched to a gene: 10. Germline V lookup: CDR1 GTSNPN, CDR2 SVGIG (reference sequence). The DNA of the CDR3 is TGTGCCTGGAGTGTACCGGGACAGGGGGCGCGGCTGTATGGCTACACCTTC. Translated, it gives CAWSVPGQGARLYGYTF. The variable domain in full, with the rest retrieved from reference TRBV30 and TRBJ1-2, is SQTIHQWPATLVQPVGSPLSLECTVEGTSNPNLYWYRQAAGRGLQLLFYSVGIGQISSEVPQNLSASRPQDRQFILSSKKLLLSDSGFYLCAWSVPGQGARLYGYTFGSGTRLTVV.

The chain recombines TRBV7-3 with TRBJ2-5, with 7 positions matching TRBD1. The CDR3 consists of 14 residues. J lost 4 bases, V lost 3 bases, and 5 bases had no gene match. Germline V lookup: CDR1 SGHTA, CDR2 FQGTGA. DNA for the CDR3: TGTGCCAGCAGCTTTACAGGGGCAAGAGAGACCCAGTACTTC. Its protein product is CASSFTGARETQYF.

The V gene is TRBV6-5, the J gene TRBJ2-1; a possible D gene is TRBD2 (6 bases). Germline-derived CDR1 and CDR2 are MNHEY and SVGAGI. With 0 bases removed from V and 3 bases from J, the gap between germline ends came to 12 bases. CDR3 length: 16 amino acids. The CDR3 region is CASSYSSGYGYNEQFF. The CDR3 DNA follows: TGTGCCAGCAGTTACTCAAGCGGGTATGGCTACAATGAGCAGTTCTTC.

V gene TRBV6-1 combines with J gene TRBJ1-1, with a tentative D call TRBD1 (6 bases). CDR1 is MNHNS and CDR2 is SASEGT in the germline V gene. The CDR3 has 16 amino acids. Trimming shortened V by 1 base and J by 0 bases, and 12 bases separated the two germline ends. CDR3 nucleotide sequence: TGTGCCAGCAGTGAAGTCTTGGGGGGCATGAACACTGAAGCTTTCTTT. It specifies CASSEVLGGMNTEAFF.

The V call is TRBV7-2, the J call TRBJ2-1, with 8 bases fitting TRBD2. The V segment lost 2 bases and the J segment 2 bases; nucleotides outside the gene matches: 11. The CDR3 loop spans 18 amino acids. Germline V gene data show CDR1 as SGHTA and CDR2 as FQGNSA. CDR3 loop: CASSLFRLAGIPYNEQFF. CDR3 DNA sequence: TGTGCCAGCAGCTTATTTCGGCTAGCGGGCATACCCTACAATGAGCAGTTCTTC.

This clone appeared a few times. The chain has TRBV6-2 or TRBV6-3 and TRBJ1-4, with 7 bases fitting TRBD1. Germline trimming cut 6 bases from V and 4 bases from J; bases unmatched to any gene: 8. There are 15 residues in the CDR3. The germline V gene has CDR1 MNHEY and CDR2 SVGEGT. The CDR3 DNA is TGTGCCAGCAGCCCCTCGGACAGGTTTAATGAAAAACTGTTTTTT. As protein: CASSPSDRFNEKLFF.

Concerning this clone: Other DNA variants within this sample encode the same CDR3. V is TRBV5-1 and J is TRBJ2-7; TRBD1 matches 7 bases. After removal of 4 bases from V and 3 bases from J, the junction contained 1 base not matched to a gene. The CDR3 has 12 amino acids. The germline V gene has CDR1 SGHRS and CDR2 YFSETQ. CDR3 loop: CASSRDSYEQYF. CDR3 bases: TGCGCCAGCAGCCGGGACAGCTACGAGCAGTACTTC.

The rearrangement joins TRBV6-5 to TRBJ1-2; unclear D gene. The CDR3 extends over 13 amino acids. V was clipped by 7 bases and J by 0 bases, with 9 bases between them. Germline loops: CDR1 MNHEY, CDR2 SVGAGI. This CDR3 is CASKREANYGYTF. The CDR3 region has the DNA TGTGCCAGCAAGAGGGAAGCTAACTATGGCTACACCTTC.

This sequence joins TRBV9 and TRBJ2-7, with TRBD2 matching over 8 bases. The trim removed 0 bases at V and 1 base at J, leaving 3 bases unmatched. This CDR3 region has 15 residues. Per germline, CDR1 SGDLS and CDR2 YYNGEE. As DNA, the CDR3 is TGTGCCAGCAGCGTAGGCGGGAGGACGTCCTACGAGCAGTACTTC. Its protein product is CASSVGGRTSYEQYF.

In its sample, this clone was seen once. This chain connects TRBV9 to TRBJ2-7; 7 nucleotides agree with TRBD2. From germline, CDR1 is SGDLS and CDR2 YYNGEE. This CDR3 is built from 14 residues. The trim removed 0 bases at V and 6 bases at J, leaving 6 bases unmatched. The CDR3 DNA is TGTGCCAGCAGCGTAGCTACTTGGGGGGGCGAGCAGTACTTC. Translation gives CASSVATWGGEQYF.

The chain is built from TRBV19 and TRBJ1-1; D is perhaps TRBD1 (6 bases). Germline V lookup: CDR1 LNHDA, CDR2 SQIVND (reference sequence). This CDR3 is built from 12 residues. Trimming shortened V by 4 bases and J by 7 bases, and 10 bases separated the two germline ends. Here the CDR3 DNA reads TGTGCCAGTAGTAGAACAGGGAATGAAGCTTTCTTT. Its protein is CASSRTGNEAFF.

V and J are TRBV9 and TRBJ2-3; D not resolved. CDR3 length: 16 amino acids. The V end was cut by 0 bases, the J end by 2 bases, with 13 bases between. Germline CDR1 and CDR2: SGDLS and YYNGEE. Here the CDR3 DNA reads TGTGCCAGCAGCGTAGAGCAGTTCGTTGACACAGATACGCAGTATTTT. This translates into CASSVEQFVDTDTQYF.

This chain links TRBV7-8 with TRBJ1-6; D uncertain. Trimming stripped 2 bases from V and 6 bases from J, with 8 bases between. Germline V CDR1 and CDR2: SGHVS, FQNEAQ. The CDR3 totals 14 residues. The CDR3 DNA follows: TGTGCCAGCAGCTTAAGGGTCTCTAATTCACCCCTCCACTTT. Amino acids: CASSLRVSNSPLHF.